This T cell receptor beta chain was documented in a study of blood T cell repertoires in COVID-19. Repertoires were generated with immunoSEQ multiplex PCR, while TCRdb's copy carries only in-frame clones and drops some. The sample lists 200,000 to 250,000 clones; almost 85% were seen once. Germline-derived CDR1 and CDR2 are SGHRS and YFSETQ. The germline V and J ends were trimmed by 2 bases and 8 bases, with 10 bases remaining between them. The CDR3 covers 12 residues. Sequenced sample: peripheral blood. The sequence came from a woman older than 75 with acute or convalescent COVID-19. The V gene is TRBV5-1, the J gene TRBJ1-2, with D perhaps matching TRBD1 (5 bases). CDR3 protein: CASSFGAEGYTF. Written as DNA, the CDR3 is TGCGCCAGCAGCTTTGGGGCTGAAGGCTACACCTTC.